The 30 T cell receptor beta chains given below trace back to one sample, sequenced in a study of T cells of healthy individuals. Each CDR3 protein is one row after TCRdb ran MiXCR on the 5' RACE reads. The profile shows approximately 100,000 distinct CDR3 sequences, 17% of them singletons. These receptors all stem from a human donor in good health.

The chain has TRBV24-1 and TRBJ1-1; TRBD1 might be the D (6 bases). Germline V gives CDR1 KGHDR, CDR2 SFDVKD. V lost 12 bases to trimming and J lost 4 bases, with 14 bases between them. This CDR3 is built from 12 residues. In DNA, the CDR3 is TGTGCCGCGGGGGGAGGGGGCACTGAAGCTTTCTTT. Protein sequence: CAAGGGGTEAFF.

The chain links TRBV6-5 to TRBJ2-7, with D unclear. Trimming stripped 2 bases from V and 2 bases from J, with 10 bases between. The CDR3 is 14 amino acids. Per the germline V gene, CDR1 is MNHEY and CDR2 is SVGAGI. CDR3: CASSYGLSTYEQYF. The CDR3 DNA is TGTGCCAGCAGTTACGGGTTATCCACCTACGAGCAGTACTTC.

This clonotype was seen more than once but under ten times. This chain links TRBV4-1 with TRBJ1-2; 7 bases map to TRBD1. Looked up from germline, CDR1 is MGHRA and CDR2 is YSYEKL. CDR3 length: 14 residues. Trimming cost V 4 bases and J 4 bases; bases outside gene matches: 6. The CDR3 region is CASSPIGQVYGYTF. The CDR3 DNA reads TGCGCCAGCAGCCCCATAGGACAGGTCTATGGCTACACCTTC.

This chain uses TRBV5-1 with TRBJ2-7; 7 bases map to TRBD2. The CDR3 extends over 12 amino acids. Trimming took 6 bases from V and 4 from J; bases not matched to a gene: 4. Germline V lookup: CDR1 SGHRS, CDR2 YFSETQ. This CDR3 reads CASMGSGYEQYF. DNA of the CDR3: TGCGCCAGCATGGGTAGCGGGTACGAGCAGTACTTC. The whole variable domain, remainder taken from reference TRBV5-1 and TRBJ2-7, is KAGVTQTPRYLIKTRGQQVTLSCSPISGHRSVSWYQQTPGQGLQFLFEYFSETQRNKGNFPGRFSGRQFSNSRSEMNVSTLELGDSALYLCASMGSGYEQYFGPGTRLTVT.

This sequence joins TRBV7-8 and TRBJ2-1; D gene ambiguous. With 4 bases removed from V and 0 bases from J, the gap between germline ends came to 10 bases. Looked up from germline, CDR1 is SGHVS and CDR2 is FQNEAQ. The CDR3 loop spans 15 amino acids. The CDR3 sequence: CASSSKSPSYNEQFF. The CDR3 DNA is TGTGCCAGCAGCTCAAAGTCACCCTCCTACAATGAGCAGTTCTTC.

The chain has TRBV2 and TRBJ1-2; D is possibly TRBD1 (6 bases). The CDR3 has 14 amino acids. Germline V gene sequence: CDR1 SNHLY, CDR2 FYNNEI. The V end was cut by 5 bases, the J end by 1 base, with 11 bases between. In DNA, the CDR3 is TGTGCCAGCAGTACGGGACAACTTAACTATGGCTACACCTTC. Amino acids: CASSTGQLNYGYTF.

The V and J genes are TRBV20-1 and TRBJ2-2; no clear D gene. The V end was cut by 2 bases, the J end by 6 bases, with 10 bases between. CDR1 and CDR2 from the germline V gene are DFQATT and SNEGSKA (reference sequence). The CDR3 sequence is 13 residues long. As DNA, the CDR3 is TGCAGTGCTAGAAAATCTGGTTCCGGGGAGCTGTTTTTT. Translation gives CSARKSGSGELFF.

CDR3 DNA sequence: TGTGCCAGCACCCCGTCAAGGGGATTTAGGTCAGATACGCAGTATTTT. Its protein is CASTPSRGFRSDTQYF. V usage is TRBV25-1 and J usage is TRBJ2-3; possible D gene TRBD1, 5 bases. CDR1 and CDR2 from the germline V gene are MGHDK and SYGVNS. Deletions cut 7 bases from V and 4 bases from J, with 21 bases between. This CDR3 is built from 16 residues.

The chain employs TRBV2 and TRBJ1-1; unclear D gene. Between the trimmed V and J ends, which lost 1 base and 5 bases, there was a span of 20 bases. This CDR3 region has 17 residues. Per germline, CDR1 SNHLY and CDR2 FYNNEI. The CDR3 loop is CASSEEVLEGGWTEAFF. In DNA, the CDR3 is TGTGCCAGCAGTGAAGAGGTTTTGGAGGGCGGATGGACTGAAGCTTTCTTT.

This clonotype has a handful of counts. V gene TRBV29-1 combines with J gene TRBJ1-1; D is unresolved. V was pared by 4 bases and J by 0 bases, with 9 bases between. Germline CDR1 reads SQVTM; CDR2 reads ANQGSEA. The CDR3 has 13 amino acids. The CDR3 coding sequence is TGCAGCGTTGGAATCGTCATGAACACTGAAGCTTTCTTT. Its protein product is CSVGIVMNTEAFF.

Only a few counts were recorded for this clonotype. The V call is TRBV30, the J call TRBJ2-7; D ambiguous. The CDR3 sequence is 11 residues long. Looked up from germline, CDR1 is GTSNPN and CDR2 is SVGIG (reference sequence). With 0 bases removed from V and 10 bases from J, the gap between germline ends came to 10 bases. The CDR3 sequence is CAWSVRQRQYF. The CDR3, as DNA: TGTGCCTGGAGTGTCAGACAACGACAGTACTTC.

In this sample, this clonotype turned up many times. The chain uses TRBV20-1 and TRBJ1-5, with D tentatively TRBD1 (5 bases). Per the germline V gene, CDR1 is DFQATT and CDR2 is SNEGSKA (reference sequence). The V end was cut by 5 bases, the J end by 3 bases, with 14 bases between. The CDR3 runs 14 residues. The CDR3 loop is CSAPGTADNQPQHF. CDR3 DNA sequence: TGCAGTGCTCCCGGGACCGCAGACAATCAGCCCCAGCATTTT.

Ten or more counts support this clonotype. The rearrangement joins TRBV4-3 to TRBJ1-1, with D perhaps matching TRBD1 (5 bases). The V end lost 5 bases, the J end lost 3 bases, and 10 bases lay between the germline ends. CDR1 and CDR2 (germline): LGHNA, YSLEER. The CDR3 loop spans 13 amino acids. CDR3 residues: CASSSKGDTEAFF. The DNA of the CDR3 is TGCGCCAGCAGCTCCAAAGGGGACACTGAAGCTTTCTTT.

This clonotype was observed many times. This chain uses TRBV19 with TRBJ1-1, with 8 positions matching TRBD1. Germline lookup yields CDR1 LNHDA and CDR2 SQIVND (reference sequence). Losses at the gene ends were 7 bases for V and 1 base for J; bases not matched to a gene: 8. The length of the CDR3 is 15 residues. The CDR3 loop reads CASTNPGTGNTEAFF. CDR3 in DNA: TGTGCCAGTACCAACCCGGGGACAGGGAACACTGAAGCTTTCTTT.

This clonotype appeared a few times. The rearrangement joins TRBV24-1 to TRBJ1-1; a weak D match, TRBD1 (6 bases). Trimming stripped 9 bases from V and 2 bases from J, with 15 bases between. CDR3 length equals 14 residues. The germline V gene has CDR1 KGHDR and CDR2 SFDVKD. CDR3 loop: CATRPTGANTEAFF. The CDR3 DNA is TGTGCCACCCGACCGACAGGAGCTAACACTGAAGCTTTCTTT.

This clonotype has a count of ten or more. The chain is built from TRBV5-6 and TRBJ2-5; the D gene is possibly TRBD1 (6 bases). V lost 3 bases to trimming and J lost 5 bases, with 20 bases between them. Germline lookup yields CDR1 SGHDT and CDR2 YYEEEE. The CDR3 spans 16 residues. CDR3 region: CASSSIIDRTSETQYF. The CDR3 DNA reads TGTGCCAGCAGCTCTATTATTGACAGGACCTCGGAGACCCAGTACTTC.

The V gene is TRBV9, the J gene TRBJ2-2; D unresolved. In germline, CDR1 is SGDLS, CDR2 YYNGEE. Trimming removed 3 bases from V and 6 bases from J, with 9 bases in between. This CDR3 comprises 13 residues. The CDR3 DNA sequence: TGTGCCAGCAGCGGAAGTGGCGCCGGGGAGCTGTTTTTT. Translation gives CASSGSGAGELFF. The full variable domain, its missing parts supplied by reference TRBV9 and TRBJ2-2, is DSGVTQTPKHLITATGQRVTLRCSPRSGDLSVYWYQQSLDQGLQFLIQYYNGEERAKGNILERFSAQQFPDLHSELNLSSLELGDSALYFCASSGSGAGELFFGEGSRLTVL.

Here the CDR3 DNA reads TGTGCCAGCAGCTTGACTAGCGGGGGTCAAGAGACCCAGTACTTC. It is translated as CASSLTSGGQETQYF. The V call is TRBV7-2, the J call TRBJ2-5; 12 nucleotides align to TRBD2. The CDR3 is 15 residues long. Per germline, CDR1 SGHTA and CDR2 FQGNSA. After removal of 3 bases from V and 2 bases from J, the junction contained 1 base not matched to a gene.

The rearrangement joins TRBV24-1 to TRBJ2-3; D is possibly TRBD1 (6 bases). The CDR3 totals 16 residues. CDR1 is KGHDR and CDR2 is SFDVKD in the germline V gene. Trimming removed 3 bases from V and 0 bases from J, with 12 bases in between. The DNA of the CDR3 is TGTGCCACCAGTGATGGGACACCCACCAGCACAGATACGCAGTATTTT. It is translated as CATSDGTPTSTDTQYF.

In regard to this clonotype: One base away lies a much larger clone, so this may be a sequencing read error. The CDR3 carries no conserved terminal phenylalanine or tryptophan, so it likely arises from a read error. The V call is TRBV9, the J call TRBJ1-5; perhaps TRBD1 as D (5 bases). The CDR3 consists of 15 residues. CDR1 and CDR2 from the germline V gene are SGDLS and YYNGEE. V was trimmed by 3 bases and J by 4 bases, leaving 14 bases between them. The CDR3 sequence: CASSASDRSNQPQHS. The CDR3 nucleotides are TGTGCCAGCAGCGCCTCCGACAGATCTAATCAGCCCCAGCATTCT.

This clonotype was counted ten times or more. CDR3 residues: CASSVPRGRDVSSYNEQFF. The CDR3 nucleotides are TGTGCCAGCAGCGTACCCAGGGGTAGGGACGTGAGCTCCTACAATGAGCAGTTCTTC. This chain links TRBV9 with TRBJ2-1, with D maybe TRBD1 (6 bases). Trimming stripped 1 base from V and 0 bases from J, with 20 bases between. CDR1 is SGDLS and CDR2 is YYNGEE in the germline V gene. This CDR3 has 19 residues.

This clonotype was seen repeatedly, ten times or more. This sequence joins TRBV12-3 or TRBV12-4 and TRBJ1-1, with D hard to call. The CDR3 extends over 13 amino acids. Trimming left V 2 bases short and J 10 bases short, with 14 bases between. CDR3 bases: TGTGCCAGCAGTTTAAGAGAGGCAGTCGGAGCTTTCTTT. Protein: CASSLREAVGAFF.

The CDR3 spells CASSISGQRNTIYF. CDR3 bases: TGTGCCAGTAGTATTTCGGGACAGAGAAACACCATATATTTT. The chain carries TRBV19 and TRBJ1-3; 7 bases are shared with TRBD1. Germline loops: CDR1 LNHDA, CDR2 SQIVND (reference sequence). The CDR3 has 14 residues. The V gene end was trimmed by 3 bases and the J gene end by 5 bases; junction bases not matched to a gene: 4.

This clonotype was detected only a few times. J is TRBJ2-7 and V is TRBV10-3; TRBD1 might be the D (5 bases). The ends were cut back, 2 bases at V and 3 bases at J, with 8 bases in the middle. The CDR3 sequence is 13 residues long. Germline CDR1 is ENHRY and CDR2 is SYGVKD. The CDR3 DNA reads as TGTGCCATCAGTGAGCAGGGCAGCTACGAGCAGTACTTC. This translates into CAISEQGSYEQYF.

This clonotype appeared a few times. The chain carries TRBV29-1 and TRBJ1-1; TRBD1 aligns across 8 bases. V dropped 7 bases and J dropped 1; count of bases not matched to a gene: 14. The CDR3 totals 16 residues. Germline lookup yields CDR1 SQVTM and CDR2 ANQGSEA. This chain's CDR3 is CSAEGERGTGNTEAFF. The CDR3 nucleotides are TGCAGCGCTGAGGGTGAACGCGGGACAGGGAACACTGAAGCTTTCTTT.

This clonotype was counted between two and nine times. This chain joins TRBV6-2 or TRBV6-3 and TRBJ1-1, with D unresolved. Trimming cost V 2 bases and J 4 bases, with 11 bases left between them. The CDR3 consists of 14 residues. Looked up from germline, CDR1 is MNHEY and CDR2 is SVGEGT. CDR3 coding DNA: TGTGCCAGCAGTTACCCCCGCTCGACCACTGAAGCTTTCTTT. Its translation: CASSYPRSTTEAFF.

This clonotype was detected a few times. The chain is built from TRBV20-1 and TRBJ2-7; 11 positions match TRBD2. Germline values: CDR1 DFQATT, CDR2 SNEGSKA (reference sequence). The CDR3 length is 13 residues. J was trimmed by 6 bases and V by 6 bases; bases with no gene match: 7. The CDR3 sequence: CSAPTSGRSEQYF. In DNA, the CDR3 is TGCAGTGCCCCAACTAGCGGGAGAAGCGAGCAGTACTTC.

The table lists this clonotype with many counts. The chain uses TRBV28 and TRBJ2-7; weak D call: TRBD1 (6 bases). Trimming shortened V by 4 bases and J by 1 base, and 14 bases separated the two germline ends. The CDR3 sequence is 15 residues long. Germline V lookup: CDR1 MDHEN, CDR2 SYDVKM. The CDR3 DNA reads as TGTGCCAGCAGTTCCCCCAGGGGTTGGTCCTACGAGCAGTACTTC. Protein product: CASSSPRGWSYEQYF.

The chain links TRBV11-2 to TRBJ2-1; TRBD2 matches at 12 bases. Germline trimming cut 4 bases from V and 4 bases from J; bases unmatched to any gene: 5. Germline CDR1 and CDR2: SGHAT and FQNNGV. The CDR3 contains 16 residues. CDR3 DNA sequence: TGTGCCAGCAGCTCATCACTAGCGGGGGGTTACAATGAGCAGTTCTTC. Translation gives CASSSSLAGGYNEQFF. The full variable domain, completed using reference TRBV11-2 and TRBJ2-1, is EAGVAQSPRYKIIEKRQSVAFWCNPISGHATLYWYQQILGQGPKLLIQFQNNGVVDDSQLPKDRFSAERLKGVDSTLKIQPAKLEDSAVYLCASSSSLAGGYNEQFFGPGTRLTVL.

This chain joins TRBV5-1 and TRBJ2-5; possibly TRBD1 for D (6 bases). Germline values: CDR1 SGHRS, CDR2 YFSETQ. There are 16 residues in the CDR3. Trimming removed 5 bases at V and 1 base at J, with 18 bases between. The CDR3 is CASRNTGTLRQETQYF. In nucleotides, the CDR3 is TGCGCCAGCAGGAATACCGGGACACTGCGCCAAGAGACCCAGTACTTC. The full variable domain, rest sourced from reference TRBV5-1 and TRBJ2-5, is KAGVTQTPRYLIKTRGQQVTLSCSPISGHRSVSWYQQTPGQGLQFLFEYFSETQRNKGNFPGRFSGRQFSNSRSEMNVSTLELGDSALYLCASRNTGTLRQETQYFGPGTRLLVL.